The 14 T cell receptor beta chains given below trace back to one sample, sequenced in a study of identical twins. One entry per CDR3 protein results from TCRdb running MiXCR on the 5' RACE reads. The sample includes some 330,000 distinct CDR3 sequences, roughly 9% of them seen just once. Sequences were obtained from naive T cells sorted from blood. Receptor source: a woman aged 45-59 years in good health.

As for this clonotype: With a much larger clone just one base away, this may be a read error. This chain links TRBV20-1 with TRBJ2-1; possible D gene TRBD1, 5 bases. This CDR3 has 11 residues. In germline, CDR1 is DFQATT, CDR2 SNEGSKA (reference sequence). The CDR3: CSALEGDDQFF. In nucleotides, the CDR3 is TGCAGTGCTCTAGAAGGGGATGACCAGTTCTTC.

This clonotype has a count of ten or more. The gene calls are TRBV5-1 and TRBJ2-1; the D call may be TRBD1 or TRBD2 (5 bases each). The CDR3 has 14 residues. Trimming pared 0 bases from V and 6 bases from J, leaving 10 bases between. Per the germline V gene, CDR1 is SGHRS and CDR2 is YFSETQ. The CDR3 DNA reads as TGCGCCAGCAGCTTGGCTGGGACGTCCAATGAGCAGTTCTTC. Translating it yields CASSLAGTSNEQFF.

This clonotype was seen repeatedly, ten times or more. In nucleotides, the CDR3 is TGCGCCAGCAGCGCGGGATACAATGAGCAGTTCTTC. Translation gives CASSAGYNEQFF. The chain recombines TRBV5-1 with TRBJ2-1; D perhaps matches TRBD2 (6 bases). The germline CDR1 and CDR2 sequences are SGHRS and YFSETQ. The length of the CDR3 is 12 residues. The V end was cut by 4 bases, the J end by 4 bases, with 6 bases between.

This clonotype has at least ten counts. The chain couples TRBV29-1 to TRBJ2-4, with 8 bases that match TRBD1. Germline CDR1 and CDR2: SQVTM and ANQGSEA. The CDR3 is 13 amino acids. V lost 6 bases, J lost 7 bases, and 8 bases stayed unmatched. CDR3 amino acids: CSVNQGAWNIQYF. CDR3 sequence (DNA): TGCAGCGTAAATCAGGGGGCCTGGAACATTCAGTACTTC.

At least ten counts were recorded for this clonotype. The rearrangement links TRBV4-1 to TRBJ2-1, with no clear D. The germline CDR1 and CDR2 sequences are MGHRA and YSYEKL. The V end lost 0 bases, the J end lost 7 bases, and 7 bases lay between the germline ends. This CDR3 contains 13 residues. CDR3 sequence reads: CASSQDHYNEQFF. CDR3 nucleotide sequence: TGCGCCAGCAGCCAAGATCACTATAATGAGCAGTTCTTC.

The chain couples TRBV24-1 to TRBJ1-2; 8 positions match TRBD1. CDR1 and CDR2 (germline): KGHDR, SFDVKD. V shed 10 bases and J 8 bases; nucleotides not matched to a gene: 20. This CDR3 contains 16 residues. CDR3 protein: CATRTGGVDTVGGYTF. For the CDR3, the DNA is TGTGCCACTCGCACAGGGGGAGTAGATACAGTAGGCGGCTACACCTTC.

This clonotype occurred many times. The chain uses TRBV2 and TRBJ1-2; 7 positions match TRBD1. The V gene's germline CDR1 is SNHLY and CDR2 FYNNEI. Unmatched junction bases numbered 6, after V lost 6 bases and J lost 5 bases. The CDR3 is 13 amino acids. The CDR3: CASRGGRGYGYTF. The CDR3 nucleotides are TGTGCCAGCAGGGGCGGCAGGGGGTATGGCTACACCTTC.

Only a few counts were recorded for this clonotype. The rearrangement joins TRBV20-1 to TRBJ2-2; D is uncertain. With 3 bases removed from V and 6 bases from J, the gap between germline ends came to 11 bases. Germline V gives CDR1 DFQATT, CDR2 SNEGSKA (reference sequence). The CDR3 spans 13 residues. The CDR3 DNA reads TGCAGTGCTAGTAACCTATCGGCCGGGGAGCTGTTTTTT. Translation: CSASNLSAGELFF.

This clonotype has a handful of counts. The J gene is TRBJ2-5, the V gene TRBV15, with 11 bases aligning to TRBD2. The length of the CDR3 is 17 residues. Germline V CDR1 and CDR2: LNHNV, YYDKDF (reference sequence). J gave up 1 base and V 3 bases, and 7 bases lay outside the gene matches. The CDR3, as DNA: TGTGCCACCAGCAGTGGTACTAGCGGGAGTCCCCAAGAGACCCAGTACTTC. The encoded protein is CATSSGTSGSPQETQYF. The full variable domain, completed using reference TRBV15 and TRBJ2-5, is DAMVIQNPRYQVTQFGKPVTLSCSQTLNHNVMYWYQQKSSQAPKLLFHYYDKDFNNEADTPDNFQSRRPNTSFCFLDIRSPGLGDTAMYLCATSSGTSGSPQETQYFGPGTRLLVL.

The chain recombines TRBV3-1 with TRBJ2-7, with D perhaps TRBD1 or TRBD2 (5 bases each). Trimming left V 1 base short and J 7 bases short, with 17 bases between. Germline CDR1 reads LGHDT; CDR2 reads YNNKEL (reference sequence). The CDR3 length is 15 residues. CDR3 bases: TGTGCCAGCAGCCAAGGAACAGGCCTAGCCTGGGAGCAGTACTTC. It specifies CASSQGTGLAWEQYF.

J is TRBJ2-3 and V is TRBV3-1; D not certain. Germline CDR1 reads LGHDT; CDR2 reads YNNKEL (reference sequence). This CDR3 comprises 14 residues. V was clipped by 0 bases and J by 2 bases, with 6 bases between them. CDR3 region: CASSQEGITDTQYF. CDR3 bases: TGTGCCAGCAGCCAAGAAGGTATCACAGATACGCAGTATTTT.

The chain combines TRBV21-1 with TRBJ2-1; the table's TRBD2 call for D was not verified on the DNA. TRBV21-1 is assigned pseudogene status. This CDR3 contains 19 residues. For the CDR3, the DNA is TGTGCCAGCAGCAAAGTACCAGGGAAGCGGGGGGAGGGCTACAATGAGCAGTTCTTC. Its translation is CASSKVPGKRGEGYNEQFF.

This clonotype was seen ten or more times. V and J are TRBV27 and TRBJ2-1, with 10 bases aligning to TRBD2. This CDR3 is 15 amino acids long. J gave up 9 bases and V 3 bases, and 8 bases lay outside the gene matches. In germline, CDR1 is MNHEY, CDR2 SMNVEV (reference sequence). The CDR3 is CASSLSLAGVSEQFF. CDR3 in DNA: TGTGCCAGCAGTTTGTCCCTAGCGGGAGTGAGTGAGCAGTTCTTC.

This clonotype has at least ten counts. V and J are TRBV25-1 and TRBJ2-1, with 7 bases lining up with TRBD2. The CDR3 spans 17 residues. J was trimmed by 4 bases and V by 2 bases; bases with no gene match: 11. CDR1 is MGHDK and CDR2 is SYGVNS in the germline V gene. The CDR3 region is CASSEVGGLGSYNEQFF. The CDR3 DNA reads TGTGCCAGCAGTGAAGTTGGTGGACTAGGGTCTTACAATGAGCAGTTCTTC.